This T cell receptor (beta chain) was identified during a study of cytotoxic CD8 clonotypes in ibrutinib-treated CLL. CDR1 and CDR2 from the germline V gene are MNHNY and SVGAGI (reference sequence). The CDR3 runs 15 residues. With V trimmed by 2 bases and J by 2 bases, 2 bases remained unmatched. Sequencing was performed with immunoSEQ multiplex PCR; in TCRdb, only in-frame clones are kept and a portion is missing. The repertoire holds approximately 45,000 clones, with roughly 69% as singletons. Regarding this clone: Its specificity is not known.

Whole-study findings and limits: There were differences in sampling times between sustained-remission and progressing patients.

The receptor comes from a human donor with chronic lymphocytic leukemia. The gene calls are TRBV6-6 and TRBJ2-3; 9 bases align to TRBD2. Sample: PBMCs, taken after 12 months of ibrutinib treatment. CDR3 nucleotides: TGTGCCAGCAGTTACCTAGCGGGAATCACAGATACGCAGTATTTT. Its translation is CASSYLAGITDTQYF.